The next 8 T cell receptor beta chains were all read from a single sample in a study of control samples from healthy donors and cancer patients. Clones were sequenced by immunoSEQ multiplex PCR, and TCRdb holds only the in-frame ones, with some missing. The table lists around 250,000 clones, 82% of them singletons. The source material was PBMCs. The receptors were gathered from a woman aged 60-75 years with lung cancer.

The chain uses TRBV7-9 and TRBJ2-1; 13 positions match TRBD2. The V gene end was trimmed by 1 base and the J gene end by 6 bases; junction bases not matched to a gene: 6. CDR3 length equals 17 residues. The germline V gene has CDR1 SEHNR and CDR2 FQNEAQ (reference sequence). This CDR3 is CASSLGEGLAGANEQFF. The CDR3 coding sequence is TGTGCCAGCAGCTTAGGGGAAGGACTAGCGGGAGCCAATGAGCAGTTCTTC.

This chain links TRBV30 with TRBJ2-5; D may be TRBD1 or TRBD2 (6 bases each). The length of the CDR3 is 13 residues. In germline, CDR1 is GTSNPN, CDR2 SVGIG (reference sequence). V shed 4 bases and J shed 5 bases, with 14 bases lying between them. Here the CDR3 DNA reads TGTGCCTGGAATCCGGGGGCTGGGGAGACCCAGTACTTC. Translation gives CAWNPGAGETQYF.

V and J are TRBV4-2 and TRBJ1-4; D remains ambiguous. V lost 5 bases and J 5 bases, leaving 12 bases between the germline ends. The CDR3 covers 14 residues. From germline, CDR1 is LGHNA and CDR2 YNFKEQ. In nucleotides, the CDR3 is TGTGCCAGCAGCTCCAGTTTACGCAATGAAAAACTGTTTTTT. The encoded protein is CASSSSLRNEKLFF.

The chain joins TRBV5-1 to TRBJ2-7; D is perhaps TRBD1 or TRBD2 (6 bases each). Germline V gene lookup returns CDR1 SGHRS and CDR2 YFSETQ. Trimming cost V 0 bases and J 2 bases, with 18 bases left between them. CDR3 length: 17 residues. The CDR3 reads CASSLEGTGRTTYEQYF. The CDR3 coding sequence is TGCGCCAGCAGCTTGGAGGGAACAGGGAGGACAACCTACGAGCAGTACTTC.

In this sample, this clone turned up a few times. The chain couples TRBV7-8 to TRBJ1-4; a possible D gene is TRBD1 (5 bases). CDR3 length: 13 residues. The V gene's germline CDR1 is SGHVS and CDR2 FQNEAQ. Between the trimmed V and J ends, which lost 4 bases and 14 bases, there was a span of 17 bases. For the CDR3, the DNA is TGTGCCAGCAGCTCAGGGAGTTGGGGTTGGCTGTTTTTT. Amino acid sequence: CASSSGSWGWLFF.

The chain combines TRBV5-8 with TRBJ2-5, with a weak D call TRBD1 (6 bases). The CDR3 runs 14 residues. V dropped 5 bases and J dropped 2 bases, with 13 bases sitting between them. Germline V lookup: CDR1 SGHTS, CDR2 YDEGEE. CDR3: CASRTGRGQETQYF. Here the CDR3 DNA reads TGTGCCAGCAGAACGGGCAGGGGTCAAGAGACCCAGTACTTC. Full variable domain (rest looked up from reference TRBV5-8 and TRBJ2-5): EAGVTQSPTHLIKTRGQQATLRCSPISGHTSVYWYQQALGLGLQFLLWYDEGEERNRGNFPPRFSGRQFPNYSSELNVNALELEDSALYLCASRTGRGQETQYFGPGTRLLVL.

V usage is TRBV28 and J usage is TRBJ1-4, with D perhaps matching TRBD1 (5 bases). Trimming left V 11 bases short and J 4 bases short, with 14 bases between. CDR1 MDHEN and CDR2 SYDVKM come from the germline V gene. CDR3 length: 13 amino acids. The DNA for the CDR3 is TGTGCCGCTCGACAGAACCTTAATGAAAAACTGTTTTTT. Translation gives CAARQNLNEKLFF.

The V and J genes are TRBV30 and TRBJ1-1, with 8 bases lining up with TRBD1. CDR3 length equals 15 residues. The trim removed 0 bases at V and 1 base at J, leaving 4 bases unmatched. Germline CDR1 reads GTSNPN; CDR2 reads SVGIG (reference sequence). The CDR3, as DNA: TGTGCCTGGAGTGTACCCGGGACAGGGAACACTGAAGCTTTCTTT. The encoded protein is CAWSVPGTGNTEAFF.